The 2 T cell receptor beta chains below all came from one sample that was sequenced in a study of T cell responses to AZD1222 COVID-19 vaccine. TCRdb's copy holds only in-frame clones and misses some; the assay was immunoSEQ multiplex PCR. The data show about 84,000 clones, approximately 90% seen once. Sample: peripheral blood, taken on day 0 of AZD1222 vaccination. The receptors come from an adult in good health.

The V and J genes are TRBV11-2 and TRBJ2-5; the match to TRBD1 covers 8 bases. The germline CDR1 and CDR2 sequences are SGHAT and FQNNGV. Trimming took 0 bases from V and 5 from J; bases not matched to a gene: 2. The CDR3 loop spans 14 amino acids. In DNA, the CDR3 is TGTGCCAGCAGCTTAGACCACAGGGGGGAGACCCAGTACTTC. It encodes CASSLDHRGETQYF.

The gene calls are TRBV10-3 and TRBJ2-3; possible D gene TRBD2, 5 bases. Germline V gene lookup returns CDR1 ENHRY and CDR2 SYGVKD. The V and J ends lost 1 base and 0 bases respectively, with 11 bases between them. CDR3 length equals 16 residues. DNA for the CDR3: TGTGCCATCAGTGAGTTCCCAGCGGCTAGCACAGATACGCAGTATTTT. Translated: CAISEFPAASTDTQYF.